This TCR beta chain emerged from a study of technical replicates of blood from a handful of donors. Profiling relied on immunoSEQ multiplex PCR, and the TCRdb table lists in-frame clones only, not all of them. Of around 98,000 clones in the sample, approximately 95% are singletons; the top ten hold 0.2% to 0.25%. The CDR3 covers 15 residues. Trimming cost V 5 bases and J 4 bases; bases outside gene matches: 7. The germline gives CDR1 KGHSH, CDR2 LQKENI. This sequence was found in a human donor in good health. The chain carries TRBV18 and TRBJ1-5; 8 positions agree with TRBD1. The sequenced sample consisted of T cells isolated from PBMCs. In DNA, the CDR3 is TGTGCCAGCTCAGCCGGGACAGGAGATAATCAGCCCCAGCATTTT. Amino acid sequence: CASSAGTGDNQPQHF. Filled out from reference TRBV18 and TRBJ1-5, the complete variable domain reads NAGVMQNPRHLVRRRGQEARLRCSPMKGHSHVYWYRQLPEEGLKFMVYLQKENIIDESGMPKERFSAEFPKEGPSILRIQQVVRGDSAAYFCASSAGTGDNQPQHFGDGTRLSIL.